The 23 T cell receptor beta chains listed next were all sequenced from one sample in a study of control samples from healthy donors and cancer patients. Sequenced by immunoSEQ multiplex PCR; TCRdb stores in-frame clones only, minus some. The sample consists of about 160,000 clones, about 94% of them appearing once. The sequenced material came from blood. The receptors stem from a woman in her 40s in good health.

This clone was recorded only once. This rearrangement joins TRBV10-3 to TRBJ1-1; unclear D gene. V was pared by 2 bases and J by 4 bases, with 8 bases between. The CDR3 has 13 amino acids. Germline V gene lookup returns CDR1 ENHRY and CDR2 SYGVKD. CDR3: CAISEEIGTEAFF. The CDR3 coding sequence is TGTGCCATCAGTGAGGAAATCGGCACTGAAGCTTTCTTT.

The chain employs TRBV7-2 and TRBJ2-1; 9 positions match TRBD2. CDR1 and CDR2 from the germline V gene are SGHTA and FQGNSA. After removal of 0 bases from V and 4 bases from J, the junction contained 4 bases not matched to a gene. The CDR3 has 16 residues. CDR3 residues: CASSLARAGGYNEQFF. The CDR3 DNA sequence: TGTGCCAGCAGCTTAGCGCGGGCGGGGGGGTACAATGAGCAGTTCTTC.

The chain employs TRBV7-2 and TRBJ1-3, with D perhaps matching TRBD1 (5 bases). Between the trimmed V and J ends, which lost 5 bases and 2 bases, there was a span of 13 bases. The germline CDR1 and CDR2 sequences are SGHTA and FQGNSA. The CDR3 totals 15 residues. The CDR3 nucleotides read TGTGCCAGCAGCCCCCCCCCAGGGACTGGAAACACCATATATTTT. Translating it yields CASSPPPGTGNTIYF.

The rearrangement links TRBV2 to TRBJ1-6; D might be TRBD1 (5 bases). Germline CDR1 SNHLY, CDR2 FYNNEI. Trimming took off 1 base at V and 9 bases at J, with 13 bases between the two ends. The CDR3 loop spans 15 amino acids. CDR3 sequence reads: CASSEVRDRGSPLHF. The DNA of the CDR3 is TGTGCCAGCAGTGAAGTGCGGGACCGAGGTTCACCCCTCCACTTT.

The CDR3 coding sequence is TGTGCCAGCAGTGACAGTTTGGGCACTGAAGCTTTCTTT. This sequence encodes CASSDSLGTEAFF. The gene calls are TRBV2 and TRBJ1-1; D not resolved. V was pared by 3 bases and J by 4 bases, with 9 bases between. Germline assignment: CDR1 SNHLY and CDR2 FYNNEI. CDR3 length: 13 residues.

The chain combines TRBV7-2 with TRBJ2-1, with 8 bases aligning to TRBD1. Germline assignment: CDR1 SGHTA and CDR2 FQGNSA. V gave up 2 bases and J gave up 7 bases; unmatched junction bases: 10. CDR3 length: 16 amino acids. CDR3 DNA sequence: TGTGCCAGCAGCTTAATCTCCGGGACAGGTCGAAATGAGCAGTTCTTC. Translating gives CASSLISGTGRNEQFF.

In nucleotides, the CDR3 is TGTGCCAGCAGTTTAACGTCAGGGGGATCCTACAATGAGCAGTTCTTC. Protein: CASSLTSGGSYNEQFF. This chain joins TRBV27 and TRBJ2-1; 7 positions match TRBD1. The junction had 5 bases not matched to a gene; V was cut back by 2 bases and J by 1 base. The germline V gene has CDR1 MNHEY and CDR2 SMNVEV (reference sequence). The CDR3 is made up of 16 amino acids.

J is TRBJ1-3 and V is TRBV6-5; 9 positions match TRBD1. The V gene's germline CDR1 is MNHEY and CDR2 SVGAGI. V shed 6 bases and J 5 bases; nucleotides not matched to a gene: 5. CDR3 length equals 14 residues. This CDR3 is CASSRGQGRNTIYF. The CDR3 nucleotides read TGTGCCAGCAGCCGCGGACAGGGGCGAAACACCATATATTTT.

The DNA for the CDR3 is TGTGCCACCAGCACTGCTACCGGGCGGGATCGGTTGGCTTTCTTT. Its protein product is CATSTATGRDRLAFF. The chain joins TRBV15 to TRBJ1-1; D call uncertain. Trimming stripped 4 bases from V and 11 bases from J, with 23 bases between. The CDR3 extends over 15 amino acids. The germline gives CDR1 LNHNV, CDR2 YYDKDF (reference sequence).

The chain has TRBV3-1 (or the pseudogene TRBV3-2) and TRBJ1-6; TRBD1 might be the D (6 bases). Germline assignment: CDR1 LGHDT and CDR2 YNNKEL (reference sequence). Deletions cut 5 bases from V and 3 bases from J, with 11 bases between. The CDR3 covers 15 residues. CDR3 coding DNA: TGTGCCAGCAGCGGTCAGGGGTTCTATAATTCACCCCTCCACTTT. It codes for CASSGQGFYNSPLHF.

The chain links TRBV4-3 to TRBJ1-2; D might be TRBD1 (6 bases). The V end lost 0 bases, the J end lost 5 bases, and 13 bases lay between the germline ends. Germline V gene data show CDR1 as LGHNA and CDR2 as YSLEER. The CDR3 covers 15 residues. Written as DNA, the CDR3 is TGCGCCAGCAGCCAAGATGAGGGGGTTTGGTATGGCTACACCTTC. This gives the protein CASSQDEGVWYGYTF.

This clone has just one count. CDR3 loop: CASSQDPTRQGLANEKLFF. CDR3 nucleotide sequence: TGTGCCAGCAGCCAAGATCCCACCAGACAGGGCTTGGCTAATGAAAAACTGTTTTTT. The V gene is TRBV3-1 (or the pseudogene TRBV3-2), the J gene TRBJ1-4; TRBD1 matches at 7 bases. The CDR3 is 19 residues long. Germline V gene sequence: CDR1 LGHDT, CDR2 YNNKEL (reference sequence). The junction had 13 bases not matched to a gene; V was cut back by 0 bases and J by 3 bases.

The CDR3 sequence is CASSLEEGARAFF. Written as DNA, the CDR3 is TGTGCCAGCAGCTTAGAAGAGGGGGCGCGAGCTTTCTTT. The V call is TRBV11-3, the J call TRBJ1-1; TRBD1 agrees at 7 bases. J was trimmed by 10 bases and V by 0 bases; bases with no gene match: 5. This CDR3 is built from 13 residues. Looked up from germline, CDR1 is SGHNT and CDR2 is YENEEA.

V gene TRBV19 combines with J gene TRBJ2-2, with TRBD1 as a possible D gene (6 bases). With 5 bases removed from V and 3 bases from J, the gap between germline ends came to 19 bases. Germline-derived CDR1 and CDR2 are LNHDA and SQIVND (reference sequence). The CDR3 sequence is 17 residues long. CDR3 sequence (DNA): TGTGCCAGTAGTCCCATGTTGGGGGCCCAATACACCGGGGAGCTGTTTTTT. Amino acids: CASSPMLGAQYTGELFF.

The V call is TRBV29-1, the J call TRBJ1-2, with 7 bases identical to TRBD1. This CDR3 contains 14 residues. CDR1 is SQVTM and CDR2 is ANQGSEA in the germline V gene. V was clipped by 4 bases and J by 7 bases; unmatched bases: 12. DNA of the CDR3: TGCAGCGTTGGAGAGACAGGGCGGGCGGGTGGCTACACCTTC. Translating gives CSVGETGRAGGYTF.

The chain carries TRBV7-2 and TRBJ2-2; no firm D call. V lost 5 bases and J 6 bases, leaving 10 bases between the germline ends. Germline V lookup: CDR1 SGHTA, CDR2 FQGNSA. CDR3 length: 13 amino acids. The CDR3 DNA follows: TGTGCCAGCAGCGCCCAGGATCCCGGGGAGCTGTTTTTT. This encodes CASSAQDPGELFF.

V and J are TRBV9 and TRBJ2-5; either TRBD1 or TRBD2 may fit D (5 bases each). This CDR3 has 16 amino acids. In germline, CDR1 is SGDLS, CDR2 YYNGEE. The V and J ends lost 3 bases and 5 bases respectively, with 20 bases between them. CDR3 protein: CASSAASGTPGETQYF. In DNA form, the CDR3 reads TGTGCCAGCAGCGCAGCCTCCGGGACCCCGGGCGAGACCCAGTACTTC.

The chain recombines TRBV6-2 or TRBV6-3 with TRBJ1-1; D is possibly TRBD1 (5 bases). The CDR3 extends over 13 amino acids. Trimming cost V 5 bases and J 6 bases, with 13 bases left between them. The germline V gene has CDR1 MNHEY and CDR2 SVGEGT. The CDR3 sequence is CASSKPRASEAFF. The CDR3, as DNA: TGTGCCAGCAGTAAACCCAGGGCGTCTGAAGCTTTCTTT.

The rearrangement joins TRBV30 to TRBJ1-2; 8 bases agree with TRBD1. Trimming took 7 bases from V and 5 from J; bases not matched to a gene: 12. Germline lookup yields CDR1 GTSNPN and CDR2 SVGIG (reference sequence). The CDR3 contains 14 residues. CDR3 in amino acids: CASDGAGTGYGYTF. The CDR3 DNA reads as TGTGCCTCGGATGGGGCAGGGACAGGTTATGGCTACACCTTC.

The chain has TRBV6-5 and TRBJ1-3; no definite D call. CDR3 length equals 15 residues. Looked up from germline, CDR1 is MNHEY and CDR2 is SVGAGI. Deletions cut 0 bases from V and 0 bases from J, with 6 bases between. CDR3 bases: TGTGCCAGCAGTTACTCGATGAGCTCTGGAAACACCATATATTTT. It specifies CASSYSMSSGNTIYF.

This chain connects TRBV6-5 to TRBJ1-2; tentative D call: TRBD1 (6 bases). CDR3 length: 12 residues. Germline lookup yields CDR1 MNHEY and CDR2 SVGAGI. V shed 7 bases and J shed 4 bases, with 10 bases lying between them. The CDR3 is CASNREVYGYTF. In DNA, the CDR3 is TGTGCCAGCAACAGGGAGGTCTATGGCTACACCTTC.

The J gene is TRBJ1-1, the V gene TRBV19; D call uncertain. Trimming took off 5 bases at V and 1 base at J, with 8 bases between the two ends. CDR3 length: 13 residues. Germline CDR1 is LNHDA and CDR2 is SQIVND (reference sequence). CDR3 coding DNA: TGTGCCAGTAGTTTATGGCGGAACACTGAAGCTTTCTTT. It encodes CASSLWRNTEAFF.

The V gene is TRBV9, the J gene TRBJ1-1; TRBD1 aligns across 8 bases. This CDR3 spans 13 amino acids. V lost 3 bases, J lost 7 bases, and 5 bases stayed unmatched. Germline CDR1 and CDR2: SGDLS and YYNGEE. As DNA, the CDR3 is TGTGCCAGCAGCGCGACAGGGGTGGGTGAAGCTTTCTTT. Amino acid sequence: CASSATGVGEAFF.